The 30 T cell receptor beta chains given below trace back to one sample, sequenced in a study of T cells in Graves' hyperthyroidism and ophthalmopathy. Amplification of TCR beta CDR3 regions was performed using RNA transcripts as template. A set of HTBI primers served as the primers for a first-round RT-PCR of the TCR CDR3. One entry per CDR3 protein results from TCRdb running MiXCR on the multiplex PCR reads. The sample holds 550,000 to 600,000 distinct CDR3 sequences; approximately 15% are singletons and the top ten take roughly 6.9%. Input material: blood. The receptors shown here come from a woman between 18 and 29 years old with Graves' ophthalmopathy.

This clonotype came up many times. The chain is built from TRBV6-1 and TRBJ2-1, with D tentatively TRBD2 (6 bases). Germline CDR1 and CDR2: MNHNS and SASEGT. With 0 bases removed from V and 4 bases from J, the gap between germline ends came to 13 bases. This CDR3 region has 16 residues. The CDR3 region has the DNA TGTGCCAGCAGTGAAGCTCGTAGCGGACCTTACAATGAGCAGTTCTTC. The encoded protein is CASSEARSGPYNEQFF.

The genes are TRBV11-3 and TRBJ2-1; tentatively, D is TRBD1 (6 bases). The CDR3 spans 13 residues. The germline V gene encodes CDR1 SGHNT and CDR2 YENEEA. Trimming removed 5 bases at V and 8 bases at J, with 13 bases between. CDR3 coding DNA: TGTGCCAGCAGCAGGACAGACCCCTATGAGCAGTTCTTC. Amino acids: CASSRTDPYEQFF.

This clonotype was recorded a few times. The chain carries TRBV5-1 and TRBJ2-2; D is perhaps TRBD2 (5 bases). Germline assignment: CDR1 SGHRS and CDR2 YFSETQ. V was clipped by 7 bases and J by 2 bases, with 18 bases between them. This CDR3 comprises 16 residues. In nucleotides, the CDR3 is TGCGCCAGCTCCCTGGCCCTCGGAGGAAACACCGGGGAGCTGTTTTTT. Amino acids: CASSLALGGNTGELFF.

V is TRBV5-8 and J is TRBJ2-3; D is unresolved. V shed 3 bases and J shed 3 bases, with 11 bases lying between them. CDR3 length equals 14 residues. Germline V gene data show CDR1 as SGHTS and CDR2 as YDEGEE. In DNA form, the CDR3 reads TGTGCCAGCAGCTCATACTTTGAAACAGATACGCAGTATTTT. Its translation: CASSSYFETDTQYF.

This clonotype was observed a handful of times. V and J are TRBV29-1 and TRBJ1-1, with D possibly being TRBD1 (6 bases). V lost 7 bases and J 3 bases, leaving 12 bases between the germline ends. The germline V gene has CDR1 SQVTM and CDR2 ANQGSEA. This CDR3 is 12 amino acids long. CDR3 coding DNA: TGCAGCGCGGGACCAGGGGACACTGAAGCTTTCTTT. Translated: CSAGPGDTEAFF.

This clonotype was counted ten times or more. V gene TRBV6-2 or TRBV6-3 combines with J gene TRBJ1-1; TRBD1 aligns across 7 bases. The V gene's germline CDR1 is MNHEY and CDR2 SVGEGT. The CDR3 runs 14 residues. Unmatched junction bases numbered 6, after V lost 7 bases and J lost 1 base. The CDR3 DNA sequence: TGTGCCAGCAAGCACAGGGGAGAGAACACTGAAGCTTTCTTT. Its translation: CASKHRGENTEAFF.

The chain recombines TRBV10-3 with TRBJ1-1, with unresolved D. V was pared by 1 base and J by 1 base, with 10 bases between. Germline assignment: CDR1 ENHRY and CDR2 SYGVKD. CDR3 length: 15 residues. Written as DNA, the CDR3 is TGTGCCATCAGTGAGTTTCTGGGAGAGAACACTGAAGCTTTCTTT. This translates into CAISEFLGENTEAFF.

The rearrangement joins TRBV7-6 to TRBJ1-2; D is uncertain. V shed 2 bases and J shed 1 base, with 20 bases lying between them. Germline CDR1 reads SGHVS; CDR2 reads FNYEAQ. CDR3 length: 18 amino acids. CDR3 residues: CASSLNMSRRRINYGYTF. The CDR3 DNA reads TGTGCCAGCAGCTTAAATATGAGTAGGCGCCGAATTAACTATGGCTACACCTTC.

In this sample, this clonotype turned up many times. V is TRBV20-1 and J is TRBJ2-1, with 9 bases identical to TRBD2. This CDR3 spans 16 amino acids. The V segment lost 0 bases and the J segment 8 bases; nucleotides outside the gene matches: 11. Germline CDR1 is DFQATT and CDR2 is SNEGSKA (reference sequence). As DNA, the CDR3 is TGCAGTGCTAGAGATACGGGACTAGCAGGCCCGTATGAGCAGTTCTTC. This codes for CSARDTGLAGPYEQFF.

The chain joins TRBV24-1 to TRBJ2-2; 13 nucleotides line up with TRBD2. Germline CDR1 is KGHDR and CDR2 is SFDVKD. This CDR3 has 15 amino acids. Losses at the gene ends were 9 bases for V and 6 bases for J; bases not matched to a gene: 6. CDR3 coding DNA: TGTGCCACCGGACTAGCGGGAGCGCTGCCCGGGGAGCTGTTTTTT. Translated, it gives CATGLAGALPGELFF.

This clonotype appeared many times. The genes are TRBV7-9 and TRBJ2-3; D is unclear. The CDR3 runs to 13 residues. V was trimmed by 3 bases and J by 3 bases, leaving 7 bases between them. Germline V gene data show CDR1 as SEHNR and CDR2 as FQNEAQ (reference sequence). The CDR3 spells CASSLVRTDTQYF. CDR3 in DNA: TGTGCCAGCAGCTTGGTCCGTACAGATACGCAGTATTTT.

This clonotype has ten or more counts. One junction end disagrees with the germline gene, perhaps due to a read error. The rearrangement joins TRBV7-7 to TRBJ2-1; maybe TRBD1 (6 bases). The CDR3 has 15 amino acids. In germline, CDR1 is SSHAT, CDR2 FNYEAQ (reference sequence). Written as DNA, the CDR3 is TGTGCTAGCAGCTTAGTAAGTTCAGGGGACAATGAGCAGTTCTTC. This encodes CASSLVSSGDNEQFF. The full variable domain, its missing parts supplied by reference TRBV7-7 and TRBJ2-1, is GAGVSQSPRYKVTKRGQDVTLRCDPISSHATLYWYQQALGQGPEFLTYFNYEAQPDKSGLPSDRFSAERPEGSISTLTIQRTEQRDSAMYRCASSLVSSGDNEQFFGPGTRLTVL.

The chain carries TRBV3-1 and TRBJ1-4; a weak D match, TRBD1 (5 bases). Germline loops: CDR1 LGHDT, CDR2 YNNKEL (reference sequence). This CDR3 comprises 15 residues. Trimming removed 4 bases from V and 0 bases from J, with 9 bases in between. As DNA, the CDR3 is TGTGCCAGCAGCCGAGGGGATTCAACTAATGAAAAACTGTTTTTT. It codes for CASSRGDSTNEKLFF. Combining the CDR3 with reference TRBV3-1 and TRBJ1-4 gives the whole variable domain DTAVSQTPKYLVTQMGNDKSIKCEQNLGHDTMYWYKQDSKKFLKIMFSYNNKELIINETVPNRFSPKSPDKAHLNLHINSLELGDSAVYFCASSRGDSTNEKLFFGSGTQLSVL.

This clonotype was counted ten times or more. The J gene is TRBJ1-1, the V gene TRBV9; D remains unclear. This CDR3 spans 14 amino acids. The V gene's germline CDR1 is SGDLS and CDR2 YYNGEE. Trimming removed 0 bases from V and 4 bases from J, with 10 bases in between. Here the CDR3 reads CASSVGSRGTEAFF. The CDR3 DNA is TGTGCCAGCAGCGTAGGGTCCCGCGGCACTGAAGCTTTCTTT.

The chain recombines TRBV11-3 with TRBJ2-5; 11 bases map to TRBD2. Trimming at V came to 4 bases and at J to 5 bases, leaving 9 bases not matched to a gene. The CDR3 covers 16 residues. Germline V lookup: CDR1 SGHNT, CDR2 YENEEA. CDR3 in DNA: TGTGCCAGCAGCTATAGCGGGAGGGCCGGTGGGGAGACCCAGTACTTC. Protein product: CASSYSGRAGGETQYF. The full variable domain, its missing parts supplied by reference TRBV11-3 and TRBJ2-5, is EAGVVQSPRYKIIEKKQPVAFWCNPISGHNTLYWYLQNLGQGPELLIRYENEEAVDDSQLPKDRFSAERLKGVDSTLKIQPAELGDSAVYLCASSYSGRAGGETQYFGPGTRLLVL.

This clonotype was found many times. V is TRBV7-6 and J is TRBJ2-7; D remains ambiguous. CDR3 length: 14 amino acids. V was shortened by 4 bases and J by 5 bases, with 15 bases between the two germline ends. The germline V gene has CDR1 SGHVS and CDR2 FNYEAQ. CDR3 sequence (DNA): TGTGCCAGCAGCTATGGTAGTGGAGCAAACGAGCAGTACTTC. The encoded protein is CASSYGSGANEQYF.

In this sample, this clonotype turned up a few times. The rearrangement uses TRBV9 and TRBJ2-1; either TRBD1 or TRBD2 may fit D (5 bases each). CDR3 length: 13 amino acids. V shed 3 bases and J shed 4 bases, with 8 bases lying between them. CDR1 and CDR2 from the germline V gene are SGDLS and YYNGEE. The CDR3 bases are TGTGCCAGCAGCGGGGACGGATACAATGAGCAGTTCTTC. Protein: CASSGDGYNEQFF. Based on the CDR3 plus reference TRBV9 and TRBJ2-1, the full variable domain is DSGVTQTPKHLITATGQRVTLRCSPRSGDLSVYWYQQSLDQGLQFLIQYYNGEERAKGNILERFSAQQFPDLHSELNLSSLELGDSALYFCASSGDGYNEQFFGPGTRLTVL.

This clonotype came up many times. This rearrangement joins TRBV6-2 or TRBV6-3 to TRBJ1-5, with D possibly TRBD1 on 5 matching bases. V was trimmed by 4 bases and J by 0 bases, leaving 28 bases between them. The CDR3 extends over 21 amino acids. Per germline, CDR1 MNHEY and CDR2 SVGEGT. The CDR3 protein is CASSSPAGFRHGIYSNQPQHF. The CDR3 DNA follows: TGTGCCAGCAGTTCACCGGCAGGGTTCCGCCACGGAATATATAGCAATCAGCCCCAGCATTTT.

This clonotype was detected many times. This rearrangement joins TRBV18 to TRBJ2-7; D remains unclear. CDR1 is KGHSH and CDR2 is LQKENI in the germline V gene. Trimming left V 5 bases short and J 4 bases short, with 12 bases between. The CDR3 contains 13 residues. CDR3 in DNA: TGTGCCAGCTCAACTGCAGTAGGGTACGAGCAGTACTTC. The encoded protein is CASSTAVGYEQYF.

This rearrangement joins TRBV25-1 to TRBJ2-1, with 8 bases identical to TRBD2. The V segment lost 7 bases and the J segment 2 bases; nucleotides outside the gene matches: 7. The germline CDR1 and CDR2 sequences are MGHDK and SYGVNS. CDR3 length equals 15 residues. The CDR3 sequence is CASTTGGAAYNEQFF. In DNA form, the CDR3 reads TGTGCCAGCACCACGGGGGGGGCGGCCTACAATGAGCAGTTCTTC.

The rearrangement joins TRBV6-2 or TRBV6-3 to TRBJ2-2, with D perhaps matching TRBD2 (6 bases). The V gene's germline CDR1 is MNHEY and CDR2 SVGEGT. With 5 bases removed from V and 6 bases from J, the gap between germline ends came to 28 bases. This CDR3 region has 19 residues. The CDR3 region has the DNA TGTGCCAGCAGTCCCCCGGGAGTGGGGTTTTTTGGAGGTCCCGGGGAGCTGTTTTTT. It translates to CASSPPGVGFFGGPGELFF.

This clonotype has at least ten counts. The V and J genes are TRBV29-1 and TRBJ2-1, with D perhaps given as TRBD1 or TRBD2 (5 bases each). The V gene's germline CDR1 is SQVTM and CDR2 ANQGSEA. The CDR3 is 14 residues long. V lost 6 bases and J 7 bases, leaving 19 bases between the germline ends. The CDR3 DNA reads as TGCAGCGTCTCCCGGGACGAATGGGCAAATGAGCAGTTCTTC. This gives the protein CSVSRDEWANEQFF.

This sequence joins TRBV4-3 and TRBJ2-5, with no clear D. V lost 0 bases and J 2 bases, leaving 13 bases between the germline ends. Germline CDR1 reads LGHNA; CDR2 reads YSLEER. CDR3 length: 16 residues. The DNA for the CDR3 is TGCGCCAGCAGCCAAGATCGGTCCAGAAAACAAGAGACCCAGTACTTC. This encodes CASSQDRSRKQETQYF.

The chain carries TRBV4-3 and TRBJ1-1; D gene uncertain. V was shortened by 4 bases and J by 1 base, with 16 bases between the two germline ends. The CDR3 loop spans 16 amino acids. Germline V CDR1 and CDR2: LGHNA, YSLEER. The CDR3: CASSRALEIANTEAFF. The CDR3 coding sequence is TGCGCCAGCAGCCGCGCCCTTGAGATTGCGAACACTGAAGCTTTCTTT.

This rearrangement joins TRBV29-1 to TRBJ2-7, with D possibly matching TRBD1 (6 bases). Germline V CDR1 and CDR2: SQVTM, ANQGSEA. V was clipped by 4 bases and J by 2 bases, with 9 bases between them. The CDR3 totals 12 residues. The CDR3 protein is CSVGQVTYEQYF. The CDR3 nucleotides read TGCAGCGTTGGACAGGTAACCTACGAGCAGTACTTC.

On this clonotype: This sequence may be a read error, since a much larger clone differs from it by one base. This chain connects TRBV27 to TRBJ1-1; D may be TRBD1 (5 bases). V dropped 4 bases and J dropped 5 bases, with 14 bases sitting between them. This CDR3 has 14 amino acids. CDR1 is MNHEY, CDR2 SMNVEV, per germline (reference sequence). CDR3 sequence: CASSSRRGRTEAFF. The DNA of the CDR3 is TGTGCCAGCAGTTCCCGACGGGGACGAACTGAAGCTTTCTTT.

This clonotype was counted ten times or more. The chain recombines TRBV7-2 with TRBJ2-7; 7 bases align to TRBD2. Germline CDR1 reads SGHTA; CDR2 reads FQGNSA. There are 17 residues in the CDR3. Trimming at V came to 4 bases and at J to 2 bases, leaving 14 bases not matched to a gene. CDR3 nucleotide sequence: TGTGCCAGCAGCTCCATAAGGGTAGCGGGCCTACCCTACGAGCAGTACTTC. It codes for CASSSIRVAGLPYEQYF.

This clonotype appeared a few times. As DNA, the CDR3 is TGCGCCAGCAGCGCGGACATACCCTCTGGGGCCAACGTCCTGACTTTC. Encoded protein: CASSADIPSGANVLTF. This chain links TRBV4-3 with TRBJ2-6; tentatively, D is TRBD1 (5 bases). The CDR3 runs 16 residues. Trimming removed 5 bases at V and 0 bases at J, with 11 bases between. Germline-derived CDR1 and CDR2 are LGHNA and YSLEER.

The chain joins TRBV11-3 to TRBJ2-1; D unresolved. The V and J ends lost 7 bases and 10 bases respectively, with 11 bases between them. From germline, CDR1 is SGHNT and CDR2 YENEEA. The CDR3 has 11 residues. CDR3 sequence reads: CASTAAIEQFF. The CDR3 DNA reads TGTGCCAGCACCGCGGCAATAGAGCAGTTCTTC.

The V and J genes are TRBV19 and TRBJ2-7, with 9 bases fitting TRBD2. Germline values: CDR1 LNHDA, CDR2 SQIVND (reference sequence). This CDR3 is 14 amino acids long. The V segment lost 5 bases and the J segment 2 bases; nucleotides outside the gene matches: 4. The CDR3: CASSAERGAYEQYF. CDR3 DNA sequence: TGTGCCAGTAGTGCGGAGCGGGGGGCCTACGAGCAGTACTTC.